What follows are 27 T cell receptor beta chains derived from one specimen sequenced in a study of control samples from healthy donors and cancer patients. TCRdb's copy holds only in-frame clones and misses some; the assay was immunoSEQ multiplex PCR. The table includes fewer than 200,000 clones, more than 80% detected once. Input material: blood. The receptors derive from a man aged 30 to 39 in good health.

This chain uses TRBV12-3 or TRBV12-4 with TRBJ1-5, with D hard to call. Deletions cut 6 bases from V and 4 bases from J, with 4 bases between. This CDR3 comprises 11 residues. CDR3 in DNA: TGTGCCAGCAGCCGGAATCAGCCCCAGCATTTT. Amino acids: CASSRNQPQHF.

The CDR3, as DNA: TGTGCCAGCAGTTACTGGACTAGCGGTAGCACAGATACGCAGTATTTT. It yields the protein CASSYWTSGSTDTQYF. The chain carries TRBV6-5 and TRBJ2-3; 10 bases map to TRBD2. Germline loops: CDR1 MNHEY, CDR2 SVGAGI. This CDR3 has 16 residues. V was pared by 1 base and J by 0 bases, with 1 base of the junction left unmatched.

In its sample, this clone was seen once. The chain is built from TRBV6-5 and TRBJ1-3; TRBD1 might be the D (5 bases). The CDR3 is 14 residues long. Trimming cost V 2 bases and J 4 bases, with 9 bases left between them. CDR1 MNHEY and CDR2 SVGAGI come from the germline V gene. This CDR3 reads CASSYTGGGNTIYF. The CDR3 DNA sequence: TGTGCCAGCAGTTACACAGGAGGCGGAAACACCATATATTTT.

In DNA form, the CDR3 reads TGTGCCAGCAGCCTGACGTTGAGGACTGAAGCTTTCTTT. Residues: CASSLTLRTEAFF. This rearrangement joins TRBV5-8 to TRBJ1-1; D is unclear. V was clipped by 4 bases and J by 5 bases, with 12 bases between them. This CDR3 has 13 amino acids. The germline V gene has CDR1 SGHTS and CDR2 YDEGEE.

The V and J genes are TRBV2 and TRBJ1-5; tentatively, D is TRBD1 (5 bases). V shed 6 bases and J shed 6 bases, with 12 bases lying between them. The CDR3 consists of 13 residues. The germline gives CDR1 SNHLY, CDR2 FYNNEI. CDR3 residues: CASRDTQGQPQHF. The DNA for the CDR3 is TGTGCCAGCAGGGATACCCAGGGTCAGCCCCAGCATTTT.

The gene calls are TRBV5-6 and TRBJ1-5; no definite D call. The CDR3 is made up of 12 amino acids. The V and J ends lost 2 bases and 4 bases respectively, with 4 bases between them. Per the germline V gene, CDR1 is SGHDT and CDR2 is YYEEEE. The CDR3 DNA reads TGTGCCAGCAGCTTCAGGAATCAGCCCCAGCATTTT. As protein: CASSFRNQPQHF.

This clone was counted once. The gene calls are TRBV10-1 and TRBJ1-3, with a weak D call TRBD1 (5 bases). There are 14 residues in the CDR3. The germline V gene encodes CDR1 WNHNN and CDR2 SYGVQD (reference sequence). Trimming removed 5 bases at V and 4 bases at J, with 12 bases between. The CDR3 DNA reads as TGCGCCAGCAGTCGGGACTCAGGAGGAAACACCATATATTTT. This encodes CASSRDSGGNTIYF.

This clone came up once. J is TRBJ1-5 and V is TRBV4-3, with 9 bases aligning to TRBD1. Germline V gives CDR1 LGHNA, CDR2 YSLEER. Unmatched junction bases numbered 4, after V lost 0 bases and J lost 7 bases. The CDR3 is 15 residues long. Written as DNA, the CDR3 is TGCGCCAGCAGCCAAGATAGGACAGGGGCACAGCCCCAGCATTTT. Translated, it gives CASSQDRTGAQPQHF.

This clone occurred once. This sequence joins TRBV5-5 and TRBJ1-2; D not resolved. The CDR3 spans 14 residues. Trimming stripped 0 bases from V and 5 bases from J, with 11 bases between. CDR1 is SGHKS and CDR2 is YYEKEE in the germline V gene (reference sequence). For the CDR3, the DNA is TGTGCCAGCAGCTTGGACCCGGAACCGTATGGCTACACCTTC. It translates to CASSLDPEPYGYTF. The full variable domain, with the rest looked up from reference TRBV5-5 and TRBJ1-2, is DAGVTQSPTHLIKTRGQQVTLRCSPISGHKSVSWYQQVLGQGPQFIFQYYEKEERGRGNFPDRFSARQFPNYSSELNVNALLLGDSALYLCASSLDPEPYGYTFGSGTRLTVV.

The chain recombines TRBV3-1 (or the pseudogene TRBV3-2) with TRBJ2-5; 9 nucleotides line up with TRBD2. The CDR3 has 15 residues. CDR1 is LGHDT, CDR2 YNNKEL, per germline (reference sequence). The V segment lost 3 bases and the J segment 5 bases; nucleotides outside the gene matches: 7. The CDR3 is CASSHRTSEYETQYF. The CDR3 DNA is TGTGCCAGCAGCCACCGGACTAGCGAGTATGAGACCCAGTACTTC.

The chain is built from TRBV30 and TRBJ2-1; possibly TRBD2 for D (6 bases). The CDR3 extends over 14 amino acids. V was pared by 2 bases and J by 7 bases, with 15 bases between. The V gene's germline CDR1 is GTSNPN and CDR2 SVGIG (reference sequence). This chain's CDR3 is CAWSRGEVGNEQFF. In nucleotides, the CDR3 is TGTGCCTGGAGTAGAGGGGAGGTGGGTAATGAGCAGTTCTTC.

The chain links TRBV18 to TRBJ2-3; 10 bases align to TRBD2. Trimming removed 6 bases from V and 4 bases from J; junction bases left unmatched: 7. CDR3 length: 15 residues. From germline, CDR1 is KGHSH and CDR2 LQKENI. CDR3 in DNA: TGTGCCAGCTCTATCAGCGGGGGGGCTGCAGATACGCAGTATTTT. This encodes CASSISGGAADTQYF.

The rearrangement uses TRBV3-1 (or the pseudogene TRBV3-2) and TRBJ2-1; D is possibly TRBD1 (5 bases). Deletions cut 0 bases from V and 8 bases from J, with 17 bases between. The CDR3 runs to 16 residues. CDR1 is LGHDT, CDR2 YNNKEL, per germline (reference sequence). The CDR3 protein is CASSQDGQGSYDEQFF. CDR3 bases: TGTGCCAGCAGCCAAGATGGGCAGGGAAGTTACGATGAGCAGTTCTTC.

The rearrangement joins TRBV19 to TRBJ1-2, with TRBD1 identical over 11 bases. J was trimmed by 5 bases and V by 2 bases; bases with no gene match: 4. The CDR3 has 15 amino acids. CDR1 and CDR2 (germline): LNHDA, SQIVND (reference sequence). The CDR3 loop reads CASSISDRGLYGYTF. CDR3 DNA sequence: TGTGCCAGTAGTATATCGGACAGGGGGCTTTATGGCTACACCTTC.

This chain joins TRBV7-9 and TRBJ1-1, with a tentative D call TRBD1 (6 bases). The V end was cut by 4 bases, the J end by 1 base, with 13 bases between. The CDR3 covers 15 residues. Germline V gene data show CDR1 as SEHNR and CDR2 as FQNEAQ (reference sequence). CDR3 sequence reads: CASSWVGGPNTEAFF. In DNA form, the CDR3 reads TGTGCCAGCAGCTGGGTTGGGGGGCCGAACACTGAAGCTTTCTTT.

In this sample, this clone turned up once. The chain carries TRBV9 and TRBJ1-3; no clear D gene. V was trimmed by 0 bases and J by 0 bases, leaving 10 bases between them. The germline V gene encodes CDR1 SGDLS and CDR2 YYNGEE. This CDR3 has 16 amino acids. DNA of the CDR3: TGTGCCAGCAGCGTAGTCCCGGGATTCTCTGGAAACACCATATATTTT. Protein: CASSVVPGFSGNTIYF. The full variable domain, with the rest looked up from reference TRBV9 and TRBJ1-3, is DSGVTQTPKHLITATGQRVTLRCSPRSGDLSVYWYQQSLDQGLQFLIQYYNGEERAKGNILERFSAQQFPDLHSELNLSSLELGDSALYFCASSVVPGFSGNTIYFGEGSWLTVV.

For the CDR3, the DNA is TGTGCCAGCAGCCCCGAAGGGGGGACCGGGGAGCTGTTTTTT. This codes for CASSPEGGTGELFF. The chain uses TRBV4-2 and TRBJ2-2; D tentatively fits TRBD1 or TRBD2 (6 bases each). The CDR3 length is 14 residues. Germline V CDR1 and CDR2: LGHNA, YNFKEQ. The V end lost 4 bases, the J end lost 5 bases, and 11 bases lay between the germline ends.

The chain links TRBV13 to TRBJ1-1; D is undetermined. Per germline, CDR1 PRHDT and CDR2 FYEKMQ (reference sequence). The length of the CDR3 is 12 residues. V was pared by 0 bases and J by 9 bases, with 8 bases between. The CDR3 DNA reads as TGTGCCAGCAGCTTAGGCGGTAGGAAAGCTTTCTTT. This translates into CASSLGGRKAFF.

V gene TRBV18 combines with J gene TRBJ1-4, with D unresolved. The CDR3 has 15 amino acids. V shed 5 bases and J shed 2 bases, with 12 bases lying between them. Germline loops: CDR1 KGHSH, CDR2 LQKENI. CDR3 residues: CASSATGLTNEKLFF. The CDR3 nucleotides are TGTGCCAGCTCAGCCACCGGGTTGACTAATGAAAAACTGTTTTTT.

This rearrangement joins TRBV30 to TRBJ1-6, with D possibly TRBD1 on 6 matching bases. This CDR3 is 15 amino acids long. Germline V gene sequence: CDR1 GTSNPN, CDR2 SVGIG (reference sequence). Trimming stripped 0 bases from V and 6 bases from J, with 12 bases between. As DNA, the CDR3 is TGTGCCTGGAGTGTATCTGGGGGGCTTAATTCACCCCTCCACTTT. Translation gives CAWSVSGGLNSPLHF.

The rearrangement links TRBV10-3 to TRBJ2-7; D uncertain. Trimming left V 2 bases short and J 7 bases short, with 12 bases between. CDR1 and CDR2 from the germline V gene are ENHRY and SYGVKD. The CDR3 loop spans 13 amino acids. The chain's CDR3 is CAISEPPRGEQYF. CDR3 in DNA: TGTGCCATCAGTGAGCCGCCCCGCGGTGAGCAGTACTTC.

V and J are TRBV2 and TRBJ2-5; tentative D call: TRBD2 (5 bases). CDR1 is SNHLY, CDR2 FYNNEI, per germline. V lost 2 bases, J lost 1 base, and 8 bases lay in between. CDR3 length: 14 amino acids. This CDR3 reads CASSESGTQETQYF. Here the CDR3 DNA reads TGTGCCAGCAGTGAAAGCGGAACCCAAGAGACCCAGTACTTC.

The chain joins TRBV7-9 to TRBJ2-1, with a weak D call TRBD2 (5 bases). The CDR3 spans 14 residues. Trimming removed 5 bases from V and 7 bases from J, with 15 bases in between. The germline V gene encodes CDR1 SEHNR and CDR2 FQNEAQ (reference sequence). Here the CDR3 reads CASSPLTGWNEQFF. CDR3 nucleotides: TGTGCCAGCAGCCCTTTAACGGGGTGGAATGAGCAGTTCTTC.

V is TRBV1 and J is TRBJ2-2. TRBV1 is a pseudogene. This CDR3 has 14 amino acids. CDR3 in DNA: TGCACCAGCAGCCAAGAGAAGAACACCGGGGAGCTGTTTTTT. It is translated as CTSSQEKNTGELFF.

The chain is built from TRBV28 and TRBJ1-1; D not resolved. V lost 6 bases and J 6 bases, leaving 20 bases between the germline ends. There are 15 residues in the CDR3. Germline V gives CDR1 MDHEN, CDR2 SYDVKM. The CDR3 DNA follows: TGTGCCAGCAGCCGAGCGTATACGGGGTCCCCTGAAGCTTTCTTT. Its protein is CASSRAYTGSPEAFF.

The CDR3 DNA follows: TGTGCCAGCAGCCCAAGGGGTCTGACCTTC. Translation: CASSPRGLTF. The V and J genes are TRBV7-6 and TRBJ1-2; a weak D match, TRBD1 (5 bases). Trimming pared 5 bases from V and 14 bases from J, leaving 12 bases between. CDR1 SGHVS and CDR2 FNYEAQ come from the germline V gene. CDR3 length: 10 residues. Drawing the rest from reference TRBV7-6 and TRBJ1-2, the complete variable domain is GAGVSQSPRYKVTKRGQDVALRCDPISGHVSLYWYRQALGQGPEFLTYFNYEAQQDKSGLPNDRFSAERPEGSISTLTIQRTEQRDSAMYRCASSPRGLTFGSGTRLTVV.

V is TRBV9 and J is TRBJ1-2; the D is unclear. This CDR3 has 16 residues. The V end lost 6 bases, the J end lost 2 bases, and 20 bases lay between the germline ends. The V gene's germline CDR1 is SGDLS and CDR2 YYNGEE. In nucleotides, the CDR3 is TGTGCCAGCACCTTGACCCCGGACGGAAAAAACTATGGCTACACCTTC. Translating it yields CASTLTPDGKNYGYTF.